The 22 T cell receptor beta chains listed next were all sequenced from one sample in a study of blood T cell repertoires in COVID-19. TCRdb's table, derived via immunoSEQ multiplex PCR, lists solely in-frame clones and lacks some. This sample has 80,000 or so clones, with 91% found just once. The sample consisted of peripheral blood. The receptors were gathered from a woman in her forties or fifties in a cohort sampled during active COVID-19.

This chain joins TRBV11-3 and TRBJ2-1; D possibly corresponds to TRBD2 (5 bases). The CDR3 has 15 amino acids. From germline, CDR1 is SGHNT and CDR2 YENEEA. V lost 0 bases to trimming and J lost 8 bases, with 14 bases between them. Here the CDR3 DNA reads TGTGCCAGCAGCTTAGATTTAGACGGAGGAGATGAGCAGTTCTTC. Its protein product is CASSLDLDGGDEQFF.

The J gene is TRBJ1-1, the V gene TRBV5-1, with D perhaps TRBD1 (6 bases). The V gene's germline CDR1 is SGHRS and CDR2 YFSETQ. V dropped 4 bases and J dropped 0 bases, with 10 bases sitting between them. This CDR3 region has 14 residues. CDR3 region: CASSLDRLNTEAFF. In nucleotides, the CDR3 is TGCGCCAGCAGCCTGGACAGACTGAACACTGAAGCTTTCTTT.

The chain uses TRBV5-4 and TRBJ2-7, with 8 positions matching TRBD2. The V gene's germline CDR1 is SGHNT and CDR2 YYREEE (reference sequence). Losses at the gene ends were 4 bases for V and 1 base for J; bases not matched to a gene: 7. The CDR3 runs 15 residues. CDR3: CASSRGGAGSYEQYF. DNA of the CDR3: TGTGCCAGCAGCCGGGGGGGTGCCGGGTCCTACGAGCAGTACTTC. The full variable domain, rest sourced from reference TRBV5-4 and TRBJ2-7, is ETGVTQSPTHLIKTRGQQVTLRCSSQSGHNTVSWYQQALGQGPQFIFQYYREEENGRGNFPPRFSGLQFPNYSSELNVNALELDDSALYLCASSRGGAGSYEQYFGPGTRLTVT.

This sequence joins TRBV5-1 and TRBJ1-3, with 10 bases that match TRBD1. The V segment lost 4 bases and the J segment 3 bases; nucleotides outside the gene matches: 7. The CDR3 runs to 16 residues. The V gene's germline CDR1 is SGHRS and CDR2 YFSETQ. This CDR3 is CASSLRTGGIGNTIYF. For the CDR3, the DNA is TGCGCCAGCAGCCTCCGGACAGGGGGGATTGGAAACACCATATATTTT.

V is TRBV30 and J is TRBJ1-2; D is uncertain. Germline lookup yields CDR1 GTSNPN and CDR2 SVGIG (reference sequence). The V gene lost 1 base and the J gene lost 4 bases, with 10 bases spanning the gap. This CDR3 region has 13 residues. The CDR3, as DNA: TGTGCCTGGAGTGCCGGGATGCCCTATGGCTACACCTTC. It is translated as CAWSAGMPYGYTF.

The V call is TRBV4-2, the J call TRBJ2-3; perhaps TRBD2 as D (6 bases). The CDR3 has 15 residues. The germline V and J ends were trimmed by 7 bases and 0 bases, with 14 bases remaining between them. CDR1 LGHNA and CDR2 YNFKEQ come from the germline V gene. In DNA, the CDR3 is TGTGCCAGCACTTCGGACTATCCTAGCACAGATACGCAGTATTTT. Translation: CASTSDYPSTDTQYF.

This clone was counted only a few times. The rearrangement joins TRBV19 to TRBJ1-6, with 9 bases fitting TRBD1. Trimming at V came to 1 base and at J to 10 bases, leaving 8 bases not matched to a gene. The CDR3 covers 16 residues. Germline CDR1 is LNHDA and CDR2 is SQIVND (reference sequence). The CDR3, as DNA: TGTGCCAGTAGTATAGGGCGGGGACAGGGTTCCTCACCCCTCCACTTT. Its protein is CASSIGRGQGSSPLHF.

The gene calls are TRBV4-1 and TRBJ2-5, with 13 bases lining up with TRBD2. V dropped 4 bases and J dropped 9; count of bases not matched to a gene: 11. Germline CDR1 is MGHRA and CDR2 is YSYEKL. The CDR3 is 16 amino acids. The CDR3 here is CASSRGLAGLSQAQYF. The CDR3 bases are TGCGCCAGCAGCCGGGGACTAGCGGGATTAAGTCAGGCCCAGTACTTC.

The V and J genes are TRBV10-3 and TRBJ1-1, with D possibly TRBD1 on 6 matching bases. The CDR3 is 13 residues long. Germline V CDR1 and CDR2: ENHRY, SYGVKD. The ends were cut back, 10 bases at V and 1 base at J, with 13 bases in the middle. The CDR3 region is CATIGTRNTEAFF. The CDR3 coding sequence is TGTGCCACCATCGGGACACGGAACACTGAAGCTTTCTTT.

CDR3 sequence: CASSQEGYSGNTIYF. The CDR3 DNA sequence: TGTGCCAGCAGCCAAGAGGGCTATTCTGGAAACACCATATATTTT. This chain uses TRBV3-1 (or the pseudogene TRBV3-2) with TRBJ1-3; D gene uncertain. Trimming took 0 bases from V and 1 from J, leaving 7 bases between them. This CDR3 region has 15 residues. Germline CDR1 LGHDT, CDR2 YNNKEL (reference sequence).

The chain has TRBV10-2 and TRBJ1-4; no definite D call. Per germline, CDR1 WSHSY and CDR2 SAAADI. Trimming removed 7 bases at V and 8 bases at J, with 14 bases between. The CDR3 has 13 amino acids. The chain's CDR3 is CASTEAGGEKLFF. The CDR3 DNA reads TGCGCCAGCACCGAGGCGGGCGGAGAAAAACTGTTTTTT.

The chain combines TRBV4-1 with TRBJ2-5; D is perhaps TRBD2 (5 bases). Between the trimmed V and J ends, which lost 6 bases and 2 bases, there was a span of 10 bases. There are 13 residues in the CDR3. CDR1 and CDR2 (germline): MGHRA, YSYEKL. CDR3 in amino acids: CASSLATQETQYF. The CDR3 DNA reads as TGCGCCAGCAGTCTAGCTACTCAAGAGACCCAGTACTTC.

This clone was recorded only once. This chain uses TRBV28 with TRBJ2-7, with D perhaps matching TRBD1 (6 bases). The CDR3 runs to 12 residues. V was pared by 11 bases and J by 1 base, with 12 bases between. From germline, CDR1 is MDHEN and CDR2 SYDVKM. In nucleotides, the CDR3 is TGTGCCGCTCGACAGGAGTCCTACGAGCAGTACTTC. This sequence encodes CAARQESYEQYF.

The chain carries TRBV18 and TRBJ2-1, with a tentative D call TRBD2 (7 bases). CDR1 is KGHSH, CDR2 LQKENI, per germline. Trimming removed 5 bases from V and 1 base from J, with 21 bases in between. There are 18 residues in the CDR3. Here the CDR3 DNA reads TGTGCCAGCTCATCCTTGCGGGGGCGCCTAGCATCCTACAATGAGCAGTTCTTC. Residues: CASSSLRGRLASYNEQFF.

The chain links TRBV6-1 to TRBJ2-1, with 10 positions matching TRBD1. Germline loops: CDR1 MNHNS, CDR2 SASEGT. The trim removed 4 bases at V and 3 bases at J, leaving 6 bases unmatched. The CDR3 is 16 amino acids. CDR3 protein: CASSGTGTGDYNEQFF. CDR3 coding DNA: TGTGCCAGCAGTGGGACCGGGACAGGGGACTACAATGAGCAGTTCTTC.

The CDR3 DNA is TGTGCCAGCAGATCCGGGACAGGGGCGAACACTGAAGCTTTCTTT. Protein sequence: CASRSGTGANTEAFF. The V call is TRBV6-5, the J call TRBJ1-1, with TRBD1 identical over 10 bases. The CDR3 is made up of 15 amino acids. Germline lookup yields CDR1 MNHEY and CDR2 SVGAGI. V shed 6 bases and J 1 base; nucleotides not matched to a gene: 5.

The genes are TRBV6-5 and TRBJ1-2, with D unclear. The germline V and J ends were trimmed by 7 bases and 3 bases, with 9 bases remaining between them. The CDR3 spans 12 residues. CDR1 and CDR2 from the germline V gene are MNHEY and SVGAGI. DNA for the CDR3: TGTGCCAGCAACGAGGGTTACTATGGCTACACCTTC. Translating gives CASNEGYYGYTF.

The chain joins TRBV2 to TRBJ2-5, with TRBD1 identical over 8 bases. The germline V gene has CDR1 SNHLY and CDR2 FYNNEI. The CDR3 is 14 residues long. Trimming cost V 4 bases and J 7 bases; bases outside gene matches: 8. The CDR3 DNA reads TGTGCCAGCAGTGCCCAGGAACAGGGGGTGACCCAGTACTTC. It encodes CASSAQEQGVTQYF.

The chain employs TRBV7-3 and TRBJ1-5; unclear D gene. V was trimmed by 5 bases and J by 2 bases, leaving 7 bases between them. The CDR3 extends over 13 amino acids. The V gene's germline CDR1 is SGHTA and CDR2 FQGTGA. The CDR3 region is CASSADGNQPQHF. The CDR3 nucleotides are TGTGCCAGCAGCGCAGATGGCAATCAGCCCCAGCATTTT.

This clone was seen once. The rearrangement uses TRBV5-8 and TRBJ2-2, with unresolved D. The CDR3 covers 17 residues. Germline V gene lookup returns CDR1 SGHTS and CDR2 YDEGEE. The germline V and J ends were trimmed by 0 bases and 0 bases, with 12 bases remaining between them. CDR3 DNA: TGTGCCAGCAGCTTGGGGTACCCAGCGACGAACACCGGGGAGCTGTTTTTT. Its translation is CASSLGYPATNTGELFF.

This rearrangement joins TRBV7-9 to TRBJ2-1, with 8 bases lining up with TRBD2. The CDR3 is 16 residues long. CDR1 and CDR2 from the germline V gene are SEHNR and FQNEAQ (reference sequence). V gave up 3 bases and J gave up 7 bases; unmatched junction bases: 11. CDR3 region: CASSLRTDIAGNEQFF. CDR3 nucleotide sequence: TGTGCCAGCAGCTTGAGGACAGACATAGCGGGGAATGAGCAGTTCTTC.

V is TRBV5-5 and J is TRBJ2-1, with D tentatively TRBD2 (7 bases). The V and J ends lost 3 bases and 3 bases respectively, with 13 bases between them. CDR1 is SGHKS, CDR2 YYEKEE, per germline (reference sequence). CDR3 size: 15 residues. The CDR3 region has the DNA TGTGCCAGCAGCTGGGGGCGGGGGCTCTACAATGAGCAGTTCTTC. It is translated as CASSWGRGLYNEQFF.